The 5 T cell receptor beta chains presented below share a single source sample, sequenced in a study of control samples from healthy donors and cancer patients. Sequencing was performed with immunoSEQ multiplex PCR; in TCRdb, only in-frame clones are kept and a portion is missing. The data show about 180,000 clones, approximately 90% seen once. Input material: blood. Every receptor here comes from a man aged 25-45 years in good health.

The chain employs TRBV27 and TRBJ1-2, with D possibly being TRBD1 (5 bases). Trimming took 6 bases from V and 4 from J, leaving 15 bases between them. CDR3 length: 14 residues. In germline, CDR1 is MNHEY, CDR2 SMNVEV (reference sequence). In DNA form, the CDR3 reads TGTGCCAGCAGACCCCAGGGTTTGGGCTATGGCTACACCTTC. The encoded protein is CASRPQGLGYGYTF.

This sequence joins TRBV10-1 and TRBJ1-5, with no clear D. Germline CDR1 WNHNN, CDR2 SYGVQD (reference sequence). Trimming removed 2 bases at V and 1 base at J, with 18 bases between. CDR3 length: 18 amino acids. The CDR3 is CASSEEENVVRSNQPQHF. The CDR3 coding sequence is TGCGCCAGCAGTGAGGAGGAGAATGTCGTCCGGAGCAATCAGCCCCAGCATTTT.

V gene TRBV12-3 or TRBV12-4 combines with J gene TRBJ1-1; D remains ambiguous. V was cut by 2 bases and J by 6 bases, with 10 bases left in between. The length of the CDR3 is 13 residues. CDR3 amino acids: CASSLSGKAEAFF. CDR3 nucleotides: TGTGCCAGCAGTTTATCGGGGAAGGCTGAAGCTTTCTTT.

This chain uses TRBV9 with TRBJ1-2; TRBD1 might be the D (5 bases). V gave up 4 bases and J gave up 4 bases, with 17 bases separating them. The CDR3 loop spans 15 amino acids. Germline CDR1 is SGDLS and CDR2 is YYNGEE. The CDR3 nucleotides read TGTGCCAGCAGCCTACACCCGGGGGACGCCTATGGCTACACCTTC. Translated, it gives CASSLHPGDAYGYTF.

This chain links TRBV30 with TRBJ1-3; D possibly corresponds to TRBD1 (6 bases). The CDR3 consists of 14 residues. Trimming took off 5 bases at V and 0 bases at J, with 11 bases between the two ends. Germline loops: CDR1 GTSNPN, CDR2 SVGIG (reference sequence). The CDR3 is CAWGRDTSGNTIYF. DNA of the CDR3: TGTGCCTGGGGGCGGGACACCTCTGGAAACACCATATATTTT.